The next 5 T cell receptor beta chains were all read from a single sample in a study of T cell clonotyping in hematopoietic cell transplantation. Profiling relied on immunoSEQ multiplex PCR, and the TCRdb table lists in-frame clones only, not all of them. The sample yields 8,900 or so clones, roughly 84% seen once. Documented time point: recipient sample about 28 days before transplant, after cytoreduction. The specimen comprised peripheral blood mononuclear cells, sampled before stem cell transplant. These receptors originate from a woman aged 60-75 years with acute myeloid leukemia. Some clones in this sample may be carry-over from other donors' samples.

Regarding this clone: A far larger clone is a single base away, which makes a read error likely. The chain is built from TRBV10-1 and TRBJ2-3, with 7 bases lining up with TRBD1. Unmatched junction bases numbered 7, after V lost 6 bases and J lost 4 bases. This CDR3 has 14 residues. Germline values: CDR1 WNHNN, CDR2 SYGVQD (reference sequence). The CDR3 protein is CASSLGDRPDTQYF. The CDR3 DNA reads TGCGCCAGCAGCTTAGGGGACAGACCAGATACGCAGTATTTT.

The chain links TRBV9 to TRBJ1-1; perhaps TRBD1 as D (5 bases). This CDR3 is built from 13 residues. V lost 4 bases to trimming and J lost 2 bases, with 9 bases between them. Germline CDR1 and CDR2: SGDLS and YYNGEE. The CDR3: CASSPGANTEAFF. The CDR3 coding sequence is TGTGCCAGCAGCCCCGGGGCAAACACTGAAGCTTTCTTT. The full variable domain, rest sourced from reference TRBV9 and TRBJ1-1, is DSGVTQTPKHLITATGQRVTLRCSPRSGDLSVYWYQQSLDQGLQFLIQYYNGEERAKGNILERFSAQQFPDLHSELNLSSLELGDSALYFCASSPGANTEAFFGQGTRLTVV.

The gene calls are TRBV4-2 and TRBJ2-6, with D tentatively TRBD1 (6 bases). Looked up from germline, CDR1 is LGHNA and CDR2 is YNFKEQ. Trimming removed 0 bases at V and 2 bases at J, with 8 bases between. This CDR3 is 16 amino acids long. DNA for the CDR3: TGTGCCAGCAGCCAAGATGGGACAACTGGGGCCAACGTCCTGACTTTC. Translating gives CASSQDGTTGANVLTF.

A remark on this clone: A junction end diverges from the germline sequence, so it may reflect a read error. The chain has TRBV7-7 and TRBJ2-3; possible D gene TRBD2, 6 bases. CDR3 length: 15 amino acids. Germline loops: CDR1 SSHAT, CDR2 FNYEAQ (reference sequence). The CDR3 spells CASSPSGRAQDTQYF. CDR3 nucleotides: TGTGCTAGCAGCCCGAGCGGGCGCGCACAAGATACGCAGTATTTT. The full variable domain, completed using reference TRBV7-7 and TRBJ2-3, is GAGVSQSPRYKVTKRGQDVTLRCDPISSHATLYWYQQALGQGPEFLTYFNYEAQPDKSGLPSDRFSAERPEGSISTLTIQRTEQRDSAMYRCASSPSGRAQDTQYFGPGTRLTVL.

On this clone: At one end the junction does not follow the germline gene, possibly because of a read error. V and J are TRBV7-9 and TRBJ1-3, with a possible D match to TRBD1 (6 bases). Germline CDR1 is SEHNR and CDR2 is FQNEAQ (reference sequence). This CDR3 comprises 10 residues. CDR3 residues: CASSSGTIDF. The CDR3 nucleotides read TGTGCCAGCAGCTCCGGGACAATAGATTTT.